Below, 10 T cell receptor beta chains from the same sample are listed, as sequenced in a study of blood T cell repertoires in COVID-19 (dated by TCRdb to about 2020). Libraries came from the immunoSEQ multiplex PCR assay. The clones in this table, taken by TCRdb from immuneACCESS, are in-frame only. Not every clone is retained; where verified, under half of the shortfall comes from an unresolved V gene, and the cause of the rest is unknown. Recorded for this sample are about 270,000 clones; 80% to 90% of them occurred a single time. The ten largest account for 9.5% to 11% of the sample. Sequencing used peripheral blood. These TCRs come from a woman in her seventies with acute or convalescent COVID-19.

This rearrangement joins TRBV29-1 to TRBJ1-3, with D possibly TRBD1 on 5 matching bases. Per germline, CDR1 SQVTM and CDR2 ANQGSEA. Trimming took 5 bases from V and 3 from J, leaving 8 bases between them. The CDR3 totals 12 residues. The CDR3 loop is CSVKTDGNTIYF. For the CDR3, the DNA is TGCAGCGTTAAGACAGATGGAAACACCATATATTTT.

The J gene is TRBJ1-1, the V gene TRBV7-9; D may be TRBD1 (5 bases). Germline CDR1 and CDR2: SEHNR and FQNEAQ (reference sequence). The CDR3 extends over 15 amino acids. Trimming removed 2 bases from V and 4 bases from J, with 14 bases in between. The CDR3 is CASSLTQGRTTEAFF. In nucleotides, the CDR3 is TGTGCCAGCAGCTTAACCCAGGGTCGAACCACTGAAGCTTTCTTT.

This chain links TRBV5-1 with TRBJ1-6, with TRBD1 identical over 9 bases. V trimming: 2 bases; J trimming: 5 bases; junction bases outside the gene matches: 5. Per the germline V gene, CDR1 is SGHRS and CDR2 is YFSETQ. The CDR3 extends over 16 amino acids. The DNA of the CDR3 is TGCGCCAGCAGCTTTTCCGGGACAGGGAATAATTCACCCCTCCACTTT. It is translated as CASSFSGTGNNSPLHF.

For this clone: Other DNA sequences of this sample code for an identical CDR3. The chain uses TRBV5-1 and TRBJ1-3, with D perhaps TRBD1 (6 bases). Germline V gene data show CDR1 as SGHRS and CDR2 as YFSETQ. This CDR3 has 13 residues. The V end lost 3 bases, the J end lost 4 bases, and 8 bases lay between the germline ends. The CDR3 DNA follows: TGCGCCAGCAGCTCCGGACAGGGAAACACCATATATTTT. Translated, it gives CASSSGQGNTIYF.

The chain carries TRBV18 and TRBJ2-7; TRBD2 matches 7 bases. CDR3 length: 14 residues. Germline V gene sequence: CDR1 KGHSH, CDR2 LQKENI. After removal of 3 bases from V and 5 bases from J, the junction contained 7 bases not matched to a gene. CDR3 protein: CASSPIREGDEQYF. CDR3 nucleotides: TGTGCCAGCTCACCGATCAGGGAGGGCGACGAGCAGTACTTC.

The CDR3 reads CASSPPLGQGNEQFF. The CDR3 region has the DNA TGTGCCAGCTCACCACCATTAGGGCAGGGCAATGAGCAGTTCTTC. The chain uses TRBV18 and TRBJ2-1; D is perhaps TRBD1 (5 bases). V was shortened by 0 bases and J by 6 bases, with 12 bases between the two germline ends. The CDR3 is made up of 15 amino acids. The germline V gene encodes CDR1 KGHSH and CDR2 LQKENI.

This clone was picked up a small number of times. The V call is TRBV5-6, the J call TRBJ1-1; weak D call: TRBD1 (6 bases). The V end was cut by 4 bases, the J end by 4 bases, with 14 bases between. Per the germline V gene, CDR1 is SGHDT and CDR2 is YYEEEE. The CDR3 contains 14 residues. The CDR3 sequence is CASSQAGVITEAFF. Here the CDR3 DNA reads TGTGCCAGCAGCCAGGCAGGGGTTATCACTGAAGCTTTCTTT.

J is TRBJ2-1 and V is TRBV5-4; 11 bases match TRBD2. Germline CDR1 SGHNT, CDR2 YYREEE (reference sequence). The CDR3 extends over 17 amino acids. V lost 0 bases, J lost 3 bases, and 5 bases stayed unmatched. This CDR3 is CASSLAPSGGYYNEQFF. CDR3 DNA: TGTGCCAGCAGCTTGGCACCTAGCGGGGGGTACTACAATGAGCAGTTCTTC.

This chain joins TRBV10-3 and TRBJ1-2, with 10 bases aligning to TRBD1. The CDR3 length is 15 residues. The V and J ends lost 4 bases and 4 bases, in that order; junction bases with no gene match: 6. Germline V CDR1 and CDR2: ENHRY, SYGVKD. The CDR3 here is CAISGGTGEGYGYTF. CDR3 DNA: TGTGCCATCAGTGGGGGGACAGGGGAGGGCTATGGCTACACCTTC.

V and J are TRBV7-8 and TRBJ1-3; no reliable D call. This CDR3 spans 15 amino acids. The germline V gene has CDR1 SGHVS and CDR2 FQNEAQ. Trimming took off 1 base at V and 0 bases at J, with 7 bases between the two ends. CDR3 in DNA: TGTGCCAGCAGCTTAGGAAGGAGCTCTGGAAACACCATATATTTT. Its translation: CASSLGRSSGNTIYF.